The source of this TCR beta chain is a study of cytomegalovirus exposure and HLA in healthy donors. This clone appeared once. Trimming took 3 bases from V and 7 from J, leaving 25 bases between them. The CDR3 has 17 residues. From germline, CDR1 is MGHRA and CDR2 YSYEKL. Amplification used 60 Vbeta primers and 13 Jbeta primers. Repertoires were generated with immunoSEQ multiplex PCR, while TCRdb's copy carries only in-frame clones and drops some. The repertoire holds 95,000 to 150,000 clones, with about 74% as singletons. This TCR derives from a woman aged 40 to 49 in good health and CMV-seropositive. Sequenced: PBMCs. This rearrangement joins TRBV4-1 to TRBJ2-7; maybe TRBD2 (6 bases). The CDR3 loop reads CASSHWGRDWRAREQYF. CDR3 nucleotides: TGCGCCAGCAGCCATTGGGGTCGGGACTGGAGAGCGAGAGAGCAGTACTTC.